Each of the 5 T cell receptor beta chains below was sequenced from the same sample in a study of T cells in Graves' hyperthyroidism and ophthalmopathy. RNA transcripts provided the source from which TCR beta CDR3 regions were amplified. With the HTBI primer set, the TCR CDR3 went through a first round of RT-PCR. Each CDR3 protein gets one entry after TCRdb re-called the multiplex PCR reads with MiXCR. The sample includes some 350,000 distinct CDR3 sequences, roughly 14% of them seen just once. The specimen sequenced was blood. The receptors stem from a woman between 18 and 30 years old with Graves' hyperthyroidism that later progressed to Graves' ophthalmopathy.

This clonotype showed up many times. This rearrangement joins TRBV28 to TRBJ1-2; TRBD1 agrees at 7 bases. CDR1 is MDHEN and CDR2 is SYDVKM in the germline V gene. The CDR3 spans 13 residues. After removal of 2 bases from V and 6 bases from J, the junction contained 3 bases not matched to a gene. CDR3 DNA sequence: TGTGCCAGCAGTTTAAGAGGACAGGATGGCTACACCTTC. Its translation is CASSLRGQDGYTF.

The genes are TRBV9 and TRBJ1-4; 9 nucleotides match TRBD1. With V trimmed by 0 bases and J by 7 bases, 4 bases remained unmatched. CDR1 is SGDLS, CDR2 YYNGEE, per germline. The CDR3 has 15 residues. The CDR3, as DNA: TGTGCCAGCAGCGTAGGGACAGGGGATGGTGAAAAACTGTTTTTT. Translated: CASSVGTGDGEKLFF.

This clonotype appeared a few times. This sequence joins TRBV6-1 and TRBJ2-5, with D tentatively TRBD1 (5 bases). Germline values: CDR1 MNHNS, CDR2 SASEGT. The V end lost 5 bases, the J end lost 11 bases, and 21 bases lay between the germline ends. The CDR3 runs 14 residues. DNA of the CDR3: TGTGCCAGCAGTCGCCCTGGGGCCTTTGACAGACAGTACTTC. This translates into CASSRPGAFDRQYF.

The chain has TRBV13 and TRBJ1-1; D is uncertain. The V end was cut by 5 bases, the J end by 0 bases, with 13 bases between. The CDR3 spans 15 residues. Germline values: CDR1 PRHDT, CDR2 FYEKMQ (reference sequence). The CDR3 reads CASSADYAMNTEAFF. CDR3 in DNA: TGTGCCAGCAGCGCGGATTACGCGATGAACACTGAAGCTTTCTTT.

This clonotype showed up many times. V is TRBV20-1 and J is TRBJ2-3, with D perhaps assigned TRBD1 or TRBD2 (5 bases each). CDR3 length equals 17 residues. The germline V and J ends were trimmed by 0 bases and 2 bases, with 18 bases remaining between them. CDR1 and CDR2 (germline): DFQATT, SNEGSKA (reference sequence). The CDR3 bases are TGCAGTGCTAGAGATCGGGTTTGGGGGATATTCACAGATACGCAGTATTTT. It codes for CSARDRVWGIFTDTQYF.